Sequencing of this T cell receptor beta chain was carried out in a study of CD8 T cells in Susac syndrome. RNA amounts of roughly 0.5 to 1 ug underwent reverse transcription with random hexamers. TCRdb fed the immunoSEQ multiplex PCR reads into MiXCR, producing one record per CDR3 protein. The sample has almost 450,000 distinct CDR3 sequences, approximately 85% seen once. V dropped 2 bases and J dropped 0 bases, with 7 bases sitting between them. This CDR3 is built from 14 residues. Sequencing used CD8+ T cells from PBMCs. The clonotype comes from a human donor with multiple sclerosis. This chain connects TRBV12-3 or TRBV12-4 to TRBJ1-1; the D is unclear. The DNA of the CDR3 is TGTGCCAGCAGTTTATTAGTTATGAACACTGAAGCTTTCTTT. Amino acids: CASSLLVMNTEAFF.